One sample yielded the 16 T cell receptor beta chains listed below, sequenced in a study of a mutant IDH1 vaccine in newly diagnosed glioma. No antigen has been identified for these receptors. Time point: week 5, during vaccination. Every vaccination contained 300 ug of the mutant IDH1 20-mer peptide and was paired with topical imiquimod. Produced via immunoSEQ multiplex PCR; TCRdb's table is partial and in-frame only. The table has tens of thousands of clones, 70% to 85% seen once. This material consisted of PBMCs, taken from a glioma patient whose treatment included an IDH1 peptide vaccine. Receptors originate from a woman under 30 with glioma. Some clones in this sample may be carry-over from other donors' samples.

This clone showed up just once. Sequence at one end of the junction differs from germline and may be a read error. The chain joins TRBV19 to TRBJ1-5; D ambiguous. Germline V lookup: CDR1 LNHDA, CDR2 SQIVND (reference sequence). CDR3 size: 13 residues. The CDR3 spells CASSLDETTPQHF. In nucleotides, the CDR3 is TGTGCCAGTAGTCTAGATGAGACCACGCCCCAGCATTTT.

This clone was picked up a small number of times. The chain uses TRBV10-3 and TRBJ1-1; a weak D match, TRBD1 (6 bases). Germline V gives CDR1 ENHRY, CDR2 SYGVKD. V dropped 0 bases and J dropped 10 bases, with 9 bases sitting between them. The CDR3 totals 12 residues. The CDR3 DNA is TGTGCCATCAGTGAGTCCCAGGGGATAGCTTTCTTT. It translates to CAISESQGIAFF.

The V and J genes are TRBV6-5 and TRBJ2-7; 10 positions agree with TRBD2. The germline CDR1 and CDR2 sequences are MNHEY and SVGAGI. The length of the CDR3 is 15 residues. J was trimmed by 7 bases and V by 6 bases; bases with no gene match: 12. The CDR3: CASSHLLAGVGEQYF. In nucleotides, the CDR3 is TGTGCCAGCAGCCACCTCCTAGCGGGAGTTGGGGAGCAGTACTTC.

This chain uses TRBV2 with TRBJ1-2, with D uncertain. Trimming took off 2 bases at V and 6 bases at J, with 7 bases between the two ends. CDR1 and CDR2 from the germline V gene are SNHLY and FYNNEI. This CDR3 contains 12 residues. This CDR3 reads CASSETSHGYTF. CDR3 DNA sequence: TGTGCCAGCAGTGAAACATCGCATGGCTACACCTTC.

The CDR3 spells CATHSGGTDTQYF. The CDR3 nucleotides are TGCGCCACCCATAGCGGGGGCACAGATACGCAGTATTTT. V is TRBV10-2 and J is TRBJ2-3; 8 bases are a match to TRBD2. The V gene end was trimmed by 10 bases and the J gene end by 1 base; junction bases not matched to a gene: 4. Germline values: CDR1 WSHSY, CDR2 SAAADI. The CDR3 covers 13 residues.

J is TRBJ1-2 and V is TRBV2; TRBD1 matches 9 bases. With 1 base clipped from V and 6 bases from J, the junction kept 3 bases outside the gene matches. Germline V gives CDR1 SNHLY, CDR2 FYNNEI. This CDR3 has 14 amino acids. The CDR3 DNA reads TGTGCCAGCAGTGAAGTGGGACAGGGAGATGGCTACACCTTC. Translating it yields CASSEVGQGDGYTF.

This sequence joins TRBV27 and TRBJ2-7; D perhaps matches TRBD1 (5 bases). Germline CDR1 reads MNHEY; CDR2 reads SMNVEV (reference sequence). The CDR3 consists of 11 residues. Trimming stripped 8 bases from V and 9 bases from J, with 14 bases between. DNA of the CDR3: TGTGCCAGCGTCTCAGGGAAGGGGCAGTACTTC. As protein: CASVSGKGQYF.

This clone has a handful of counts. The rearrangement links TRBV7-2 to TRBJ2-5; D tentatively reads TRBD1 or TRBD2 (5 bases each). The CDR3 runs to 13 residues. CDR1 is SGHTA, CDR2 FQGNSA, per germline. V lost 1 base and J lost 5, with 8 bases in between. The CDR3 DNA reads TGTGCCAGCAGCTTAGGGGGGTTTGAGACCCAGTACTTC. Translating gives CASSLGGFETQYF.

This clone has more than one count but fewer than ten. The chain has TRBV29-1 and TRBJ1-1, with D perhaps TRBD1 (5 bases). The CDR3 has 11 residues. Germline V gives CDR1 SQVTM, CDR2 ANQGSEA. The V end was cut by 4 bases, the J end by 8 bases, with 11 bases between. The CDR3 DNA is TGCAGCGTTGGAAGGGGCGAGGAAGCTTTCTTT. Protein sequence: CSVGRGEEAFF.

This rearrangement joins TRBV27 to TRBJ1-2; TRBD1 aligns across 11 bases. V dropped 2 bases and J dropped 2; count of bases not matched to a gene: 4. Germline V CDR1 and CDR2: MNHEY, SMNVEV (reference sequence). The CDR3 loop spans 16 amino acids. This CDR3 reads CASSLRRDRGNYGYTF. The DNA for the CDR3 is TGTGCCAGCAGTTTAAGGAGGGACAGGGGGAACTATGGCTACACCTTC.

The rearrangement links TRBV4-3 to TRBJ2-7; 11 nucleotides agree with TRBD2. V lost 0 bases to trimming and J lost 5 bases; unmatched junction nucleotides: 3. This CDR3 comprises 15 residues. Germline values: CDR1 LGHNA, CDR2 YSLEER. CDR3 DNA: TGCGCCAGCAGCCAAGATAGACTAGCGGGGAACGAGCAGTACTTC. Protein product: CASSQDRLAGNEQYF.

V and J are TRBV6-6 and TRBJ1-2; 10 bases match TRBD1. The V gene's germline CDR1 is MNHNY and CDR2 SVGAGI (reference sequence). The CDR3 contains 13 residues. V gave up 6 bases and J gave up 8 bases; unmatched junction bases: 6. The CDR3 bases are TGTGCCAGCAGCATCGGGACAGGGGTAGGCTACACCTTC. Its translation: CASSIGTGVGYTF.

The chain uses TRBV4-1 and TRBJ2-1; the match to TRBD2 covers 11 bases. CDR3 length: 12 residues. The germline CDR1 and CDR2 sequences are MGHRA and YSYEKL. V shed 11 bases and J 8 bases; nucleotides not matched to a gene: 5. Here the CDR3 reads CAGSGRDDEQFF. As DNA, the CDR3 is TGCGCCGGTAGCGGGAGGGATGATGAGCAGTTCTTC.

The table lists this clone with a few counts. The V gene is TRBV7-9, the J gene TRBJ1-1; a possible D gene is TRBD1 (5 bases). CDR3 length equals 15 residues. The V gene's germline CDR1 is SEHNR and CDR2 FQNEAQ (reference sequence). The V and J ends lost 4 bases and 4 bases respectively, with 16 bases between them. The chain's CDR3 is CASSSPGRGSTEAFF. The CDR3 nucleotides read TGTGCCAGCAGCTCACCCGGGAGGGGCAGCACTGAAGCTTTCTTT.

J is TRBJ2-1 and V is TRBV13; D perhaps matches TRBD1 (7 bases). The CDR3 extends over 14 amino acids. Germline CDR1 PRHDT, CDR2 FYEKMQ (reference sequence). V was pared by 5 bases and J by 5 bases, with 13 bases between. The CDR3 sequence is CASSLRGADNEQFF. CDR3 nucleotides: TGTGCCAGCAGCCTCAGGGGGGCCGACAATGAGCAGTTCTTC.

The chain has TRBV15 and TRBJ1-2, with TRBD1 matching 10 bases. CDR3 size: 16 residues. V dropped 2 bases and J dropped 4; count of bases not matched to a gene: 7. Germline V lookup: CDR1 LNHNV, CDR2 YYDKDF (reference sequence). The chain's CDR3 is CATSRPGTGAPYGYTF. The CDR3 DNA reads TGTGCCACCAGCAGACCCGGGACAGGGGCACCCTATGGCTACACCTTC.